This T cell receptor beta chain emerged from a study of OX40 agonist ivuxolimab in advanced cancers. Study at large: Each patient was given ivuxolimab into a vein every 2 weeks, at 0.01 to 10 mg/kg. Whole-study findings and limits: Also showing low normalized T-cell clonal expansion were some of the nonresponders.

Germline CDR1 and CDR2: LNHNV and YYDKDF (reference sequence). This CDR3 is 15 amino acids long. Losses at the gene ends were 4 bases for V and 5 bases for J; bases not matched to a gene: 5. Some clones are missing from TCRdb's copy, which holds only in-frame ones; the method was immunoSEQ multiplex PCR. The table lists approximately 80,000 clones, around 90% of them singletons. Sampling of blood occurred at baseline, cycle 4 day 1, and cycle 7 day 1. With respect to this clone: Its antigen is still unknown.

The receptor comes from an adult with an advanced solid tumor such as melanoma, head and neck, liver or kidney cancer. This specimen was CD4+ or CD8+ T cells sorted from blood, taken in a trial of the OX40 agonist ivuxolimab. The rearrangement joins TRBV15 to TRBJ1-5; 10 bases align to TRBD1. CDR3 amino acids: CATSITGQGYQPQHF. For the CDR3, the DNA is TGTGCCACCAGCATAACGGGACAGGGGTATCAGCCCCAGCATTTT.